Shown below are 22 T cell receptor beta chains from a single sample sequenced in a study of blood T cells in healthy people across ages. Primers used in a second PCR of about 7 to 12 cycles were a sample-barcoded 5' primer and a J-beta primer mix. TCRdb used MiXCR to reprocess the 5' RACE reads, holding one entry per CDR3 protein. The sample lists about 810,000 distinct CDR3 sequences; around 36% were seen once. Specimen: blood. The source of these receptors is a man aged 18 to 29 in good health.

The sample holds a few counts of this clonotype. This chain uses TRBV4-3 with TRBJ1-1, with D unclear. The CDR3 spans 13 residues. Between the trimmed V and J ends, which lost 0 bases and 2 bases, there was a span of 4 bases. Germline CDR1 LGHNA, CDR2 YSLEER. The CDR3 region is CASSQETNTEAFF. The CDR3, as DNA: TGCGCCAGCAGCCAAGAGACCAACACTGAAGCTTTCTTT.

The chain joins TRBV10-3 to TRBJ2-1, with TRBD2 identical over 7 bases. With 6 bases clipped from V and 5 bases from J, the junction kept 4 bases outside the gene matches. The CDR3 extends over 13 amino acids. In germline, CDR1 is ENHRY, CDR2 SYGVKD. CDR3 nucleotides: TGTGCCATCAGCCTAGCGGTAGACAATGAGCAGTTCTTC. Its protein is CAISLAVDNEQFF.

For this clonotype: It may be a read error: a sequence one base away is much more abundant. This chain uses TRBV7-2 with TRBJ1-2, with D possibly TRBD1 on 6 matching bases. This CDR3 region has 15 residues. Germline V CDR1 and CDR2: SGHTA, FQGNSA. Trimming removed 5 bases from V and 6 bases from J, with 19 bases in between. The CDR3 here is CASSTKGGDIDGYTF. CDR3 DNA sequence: TGTGCCAGCAGCACCAAGGGAGGGGACATCGATGGCTACACCTTC.

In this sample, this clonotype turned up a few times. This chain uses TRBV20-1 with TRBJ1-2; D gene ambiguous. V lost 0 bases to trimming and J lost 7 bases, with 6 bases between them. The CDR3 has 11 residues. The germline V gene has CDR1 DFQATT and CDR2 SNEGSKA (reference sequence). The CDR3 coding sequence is TGCAGTGCTAGAGATGAGGTTGGCTACACCTTC. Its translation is CSARDEVGYTF.

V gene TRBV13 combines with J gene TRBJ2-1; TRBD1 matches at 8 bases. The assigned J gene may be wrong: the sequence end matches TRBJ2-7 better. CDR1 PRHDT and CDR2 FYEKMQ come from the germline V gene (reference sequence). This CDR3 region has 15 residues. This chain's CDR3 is CASSKGTGKYNEQYF. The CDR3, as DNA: TGTGCCAGCAGCAAGGGGACAGGAAAATACAATGAGCAGTACTTC.

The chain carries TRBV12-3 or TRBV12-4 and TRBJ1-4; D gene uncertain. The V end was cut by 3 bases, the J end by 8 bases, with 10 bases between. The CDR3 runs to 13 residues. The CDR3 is CASSFIAREKLFF. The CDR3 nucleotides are TGTGCCAGCAGTTTTATAGCCAGGGAAAAACTGTTTTTT.

Here the CDR3 reads CSAGHTGELFF. In nucleotides, the CDR3 is TGCAGCGCCGGACACACCGGGGAGCTGTTTTTT. The chain employs TRBV29-1 and TRBJ2-2; D call uncertain. Trimming removed 7 bases from V and 3 bases from J, with 6 bases in between. Germline CDR1 reads SQVTM; CDR2 reads ANQGSEA. CDR3 length: 11 residues.

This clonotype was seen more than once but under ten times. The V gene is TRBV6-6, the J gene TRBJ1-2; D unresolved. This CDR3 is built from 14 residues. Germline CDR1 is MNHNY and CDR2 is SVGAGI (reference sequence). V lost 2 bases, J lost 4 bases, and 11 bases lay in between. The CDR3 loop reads CASSYDGPFYGYTF. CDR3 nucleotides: TGTGCCAGCAGTTACGACGGGCCATTCTATGGCTACACCTTC.

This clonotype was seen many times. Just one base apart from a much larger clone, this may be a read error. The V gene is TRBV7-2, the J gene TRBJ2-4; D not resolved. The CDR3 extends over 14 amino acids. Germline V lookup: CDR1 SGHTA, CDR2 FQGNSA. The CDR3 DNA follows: TGTGCCAGCAGCGTAGCCCTAGCCAAAAACATTCAGTACTTC. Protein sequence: CASSVALAKNIQYF. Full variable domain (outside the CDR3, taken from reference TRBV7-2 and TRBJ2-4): GAGVSQSPSNKVTEKGKDVELRCDPISGHTALYWYRQSLGQGLEFLIYFQGNSAPDKSGLPSDRFSAERTGGSVSTLTIQRTQQEDSAVYLCASSVALAKNIQYFGAGTRLSVL.

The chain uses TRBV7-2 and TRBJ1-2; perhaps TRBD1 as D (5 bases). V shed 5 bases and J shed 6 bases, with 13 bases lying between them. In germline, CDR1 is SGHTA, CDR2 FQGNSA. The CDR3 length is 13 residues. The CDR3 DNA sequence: TGTGCCAGCAGCCCCAACAAAGGGGATGGCTACACCTTC. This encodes CASSPNKGDGYTF.

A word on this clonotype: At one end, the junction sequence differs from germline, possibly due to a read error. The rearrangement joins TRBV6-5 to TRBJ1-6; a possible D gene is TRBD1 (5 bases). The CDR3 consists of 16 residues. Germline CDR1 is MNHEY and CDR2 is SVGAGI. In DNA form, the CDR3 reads TGTGCCGGCAGTTACGCCCCGACAGATTATAATTCACCCCTCCACTTT. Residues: CAGSYAPTDYNSPLHF.

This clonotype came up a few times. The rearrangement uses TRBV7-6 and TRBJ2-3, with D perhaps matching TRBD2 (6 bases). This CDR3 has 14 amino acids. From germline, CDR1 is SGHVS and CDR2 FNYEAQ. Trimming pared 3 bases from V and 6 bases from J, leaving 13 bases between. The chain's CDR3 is CASSFGGILDTQYF. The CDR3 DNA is TGTGCCAGCAGCTTTGGCGGGATTTTGGATACGCAGTATTTT.

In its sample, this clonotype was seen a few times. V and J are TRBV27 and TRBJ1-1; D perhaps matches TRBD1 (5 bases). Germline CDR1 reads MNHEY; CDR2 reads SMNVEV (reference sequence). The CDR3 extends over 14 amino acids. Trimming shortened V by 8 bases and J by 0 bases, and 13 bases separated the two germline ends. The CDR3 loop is CASGGEGLNTEAFF. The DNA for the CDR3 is TGTGCCAGCGGGGGGGAGGGGTTGAACACTGAAGCTTTCTTT.

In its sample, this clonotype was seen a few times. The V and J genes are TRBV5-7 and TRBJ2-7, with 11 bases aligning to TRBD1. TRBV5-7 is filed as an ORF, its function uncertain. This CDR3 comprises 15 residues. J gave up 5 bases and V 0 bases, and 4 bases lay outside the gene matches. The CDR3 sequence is CASSLEGQGVHEQYF. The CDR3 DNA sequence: TGTGCCAGCAGCTTGGAGGGACAGGGGGTACACGAGCAGTACTTC.

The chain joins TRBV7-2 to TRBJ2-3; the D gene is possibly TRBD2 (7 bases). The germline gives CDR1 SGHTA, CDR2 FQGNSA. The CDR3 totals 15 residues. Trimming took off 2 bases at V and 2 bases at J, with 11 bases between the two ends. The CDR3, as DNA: TGTGCCAGCAGCTTAAACGGGGGGCCCACAGATACGCAGTATTTT. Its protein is CASSLNGGPTDTQYF.

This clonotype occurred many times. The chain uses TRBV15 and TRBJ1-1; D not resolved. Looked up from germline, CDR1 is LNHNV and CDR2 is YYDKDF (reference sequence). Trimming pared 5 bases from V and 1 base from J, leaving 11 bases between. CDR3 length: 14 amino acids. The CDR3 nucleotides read TGTGCCACCAGCTCCCGCGATAGGAACACTGAAGCTTTCTTT. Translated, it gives CATSSRDRNTEAFF.

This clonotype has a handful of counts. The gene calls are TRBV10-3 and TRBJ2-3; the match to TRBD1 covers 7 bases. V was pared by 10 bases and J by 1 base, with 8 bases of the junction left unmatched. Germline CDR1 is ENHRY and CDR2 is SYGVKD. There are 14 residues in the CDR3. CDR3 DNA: TGTGCCAACGGACAGGTGGAGGGCACAGATACGCAGTATTTT. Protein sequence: CANGQVEGTDTQYF.

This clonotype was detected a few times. CDR3 in DNA: TGTGCCAGCAGCTTGTGGGCAAGCGATACGCAGTATTTT. Translation gives CASSLWASDTQYF. The J gene is TRBJ2-3, the V gene TRBV5-6, with unresolved D. This CDR3 is built from 13 residues. The ends were cut back, 1 base at V and 6 bases at J, with 9 bases in the middle. Germline assignment: CDR1 SGHDT and CDR2 YYEEEE.

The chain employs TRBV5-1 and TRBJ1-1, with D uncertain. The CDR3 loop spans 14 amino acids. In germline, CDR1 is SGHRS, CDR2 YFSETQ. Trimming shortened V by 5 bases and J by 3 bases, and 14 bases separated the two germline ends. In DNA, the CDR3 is TGCGCCAGCAGTGCGGTTCGGCCGGACACTGAAGCTTTCTTT. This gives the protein CASSAVRPDTEAFF. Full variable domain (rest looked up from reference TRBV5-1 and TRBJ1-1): KAGVTQTPRYLIKTRGQQVTLSCSPISGHRSVSWYQQTPGQGLQFLFEYFSETQRNKGNFPGRFSGRQFSNSRSEMNVSTLELGDSALYLCASSAVRPDTEAFFGQGTRLTVV.

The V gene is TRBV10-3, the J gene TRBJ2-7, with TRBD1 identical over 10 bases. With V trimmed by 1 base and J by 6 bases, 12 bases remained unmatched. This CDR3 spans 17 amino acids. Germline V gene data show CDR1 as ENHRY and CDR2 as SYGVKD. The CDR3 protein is CAISEFSPGTGEVEQYF. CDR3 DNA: TGTGCCATCAGTGAGTTCAGTCCCGGGACAGGGGAGGTCGAGCAGTACTTC.

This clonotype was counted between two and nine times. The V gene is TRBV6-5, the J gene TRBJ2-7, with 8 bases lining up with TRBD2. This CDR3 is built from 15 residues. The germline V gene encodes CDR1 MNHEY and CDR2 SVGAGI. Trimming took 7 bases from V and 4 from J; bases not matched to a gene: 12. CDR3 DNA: TGTGCCAGCACCTCCTGGGTTAGCGGGGAATACGAGCAGTACTTC. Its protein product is CASTSWVSGEYEQYF.

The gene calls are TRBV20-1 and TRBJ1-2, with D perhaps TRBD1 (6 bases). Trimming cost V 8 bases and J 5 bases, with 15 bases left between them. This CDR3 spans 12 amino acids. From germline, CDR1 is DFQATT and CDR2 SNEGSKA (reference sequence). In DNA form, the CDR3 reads TGCAGTAATCAGGGGCGGGGGTATGGCTACACCTTC. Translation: CSNQGRGYGYTF.